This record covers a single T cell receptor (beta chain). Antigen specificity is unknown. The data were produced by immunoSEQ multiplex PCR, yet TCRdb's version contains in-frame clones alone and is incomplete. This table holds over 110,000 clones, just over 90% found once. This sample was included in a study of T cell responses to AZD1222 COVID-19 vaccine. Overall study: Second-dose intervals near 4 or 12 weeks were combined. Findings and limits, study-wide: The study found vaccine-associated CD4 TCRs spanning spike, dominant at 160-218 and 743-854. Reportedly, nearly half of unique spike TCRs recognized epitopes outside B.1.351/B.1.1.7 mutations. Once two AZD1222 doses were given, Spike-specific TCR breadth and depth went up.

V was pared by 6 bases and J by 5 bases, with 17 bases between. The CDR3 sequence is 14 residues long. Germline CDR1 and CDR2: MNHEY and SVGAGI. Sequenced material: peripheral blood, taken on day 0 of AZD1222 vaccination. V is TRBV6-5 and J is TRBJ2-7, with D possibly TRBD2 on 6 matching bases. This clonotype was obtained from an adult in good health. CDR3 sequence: CASSQWEASDEQYF. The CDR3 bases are TGTGCCAGCAGCCAGTGGGAGGCCTCTGACGAGCAGTACTTC.